This TCR beta chain was profiled in a study of blood T cell repertoires in COVID-19. Looking at the study overall: COVID-19 samples from acute and convalescent phases originated in the United States, Italy and Spain. PBMCs, B-cell-depleted T cells, or T cells provided the cDNA or gDNA that made up the material.

V lost 2 bases and J lost 5; bases outside the gene matches: 7. Germline V lookup: CDR1 MGHRA, CDR2 YSYEKL. The CDR3 extends over 15 amino acids. Clones were sequenced by immunoSEQ multiplex PCR, and TCRdb holds only the in-frame ones, with some missing. The sample records some 200,000 clones, about 84% being singletons. This TCR derives from a woman of 80 years or more with COVID-19, enrolled during active disease. Sequenced input: peripheral blood. The chain recombines TRBV4-1 with TRBJ1-2, with TRBD1 matching 8 bases. CDR3 in amino acids: CASSQSSTGGYGYTF. The DNA for the CDR3 is TGCGCCAGCAGCCAAAGTTCCACAGGGGGATATGGCTACACCTTC.